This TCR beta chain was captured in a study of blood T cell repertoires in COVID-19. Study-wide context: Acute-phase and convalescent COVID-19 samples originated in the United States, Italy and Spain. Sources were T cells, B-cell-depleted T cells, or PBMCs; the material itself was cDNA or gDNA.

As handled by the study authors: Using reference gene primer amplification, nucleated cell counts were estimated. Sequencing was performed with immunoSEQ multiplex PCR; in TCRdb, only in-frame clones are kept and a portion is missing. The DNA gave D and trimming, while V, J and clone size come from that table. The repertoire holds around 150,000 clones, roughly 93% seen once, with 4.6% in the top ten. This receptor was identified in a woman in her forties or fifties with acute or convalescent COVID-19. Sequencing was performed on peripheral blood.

The CDR3 nucleotides are TGTGCCAGCAGCTTATTGGCCAGCGGACCCTACGAGCAGTACTTC. Its protein is CASSLLASGPYEQYF. The V call is TRBV7-8, the J call TRBJ2-7; possible D gene TRBD2, 5 bases. V lost 2 bases to trimming and J lost 2 bases, with 13 bases between them. The CDR3 has 15 amino acids. Germline CDR1 reads SGHVS; CDR2 reads FQNEAQ.